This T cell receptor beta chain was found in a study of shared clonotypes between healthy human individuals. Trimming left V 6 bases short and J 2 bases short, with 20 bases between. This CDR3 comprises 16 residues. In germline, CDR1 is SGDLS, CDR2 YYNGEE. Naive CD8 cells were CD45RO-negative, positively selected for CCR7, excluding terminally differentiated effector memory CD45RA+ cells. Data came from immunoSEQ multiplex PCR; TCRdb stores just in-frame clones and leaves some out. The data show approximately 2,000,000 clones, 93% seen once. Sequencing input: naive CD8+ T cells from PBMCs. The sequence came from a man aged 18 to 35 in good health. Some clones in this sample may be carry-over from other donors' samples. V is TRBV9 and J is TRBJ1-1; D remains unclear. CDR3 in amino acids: CASTLLPVSRNTEAFF. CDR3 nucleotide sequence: TGTGCCAGCACCTTGCTACCGGTGTCGCGAAACACTGAAGCTTTCTTT.